Presented here are 18 T cell receptor beta chains from one specimen sequenced in a study of blood T cell repertoires in COVID-19. Clones were sequenced by immunoSEQ multiplex PCR, and TCRdb holds only the in-frame ones, with some missing. The sample records around 150,000 clones, approximately 86% being singletons. Material: peripheral blood. The receptors derive from a man between 65 and 79 years old with acute or convalescent COVID-19.

The CDR3 DNA sequence: TGTGCCAGCAGCCATAGACTAGCGGGAGGGGCTGAGACCCAGTACTTC. Its protein product is CASSHRLAGGAETQYF. The V gene is TRBV14, the J gene TRBJ2-5, with 14 bases matching TRBD2. This CDR3 has 16 amino acids. The V gene end was trimmed by 3 bases and the J gene end by 5 bases; junction bases not matched to a gene: 5. Germline CDR1 SGHDN, CDR2 FVKESK.

The rearrangement joins TRBV2 to TRBJ2-5, with D possibly TRBD1 on 6 matching bases. This CDR3 comprises 15 residues. V dropped 8 bases and J dropped 5 bases, with 21 bases sitting between them. Germline CDR1 reads SNHLY; CDR2 reads FYNNEI. The CDR3 coding sequence is TGTGCCAGCGGAAGGAACAGGGTCCCCCACGAGACCCAGTACTTC. It translates to CASGRNRVPHETQYF.

This chain joins TRBV5-1 and TRBJ2-5, with 16 bases aligning to TRBD2. Germline V gene sequence: CDR1 SGHRS, CDR2 YFSETQ. CDR3 length: 17 residues. V lost 3 bases and J lost 6; bases outside the gene matches: 8. The chain's CDR3 is CASSSGLAGGPGKTQYF. Written as DNA, the CDR3 is TGCGCCAGCAGCTCGGGACTAGCGGGAGGGCCGGGAAAGACCCAGTACTTC.

The chain couples TRBV30 to TRBJ1-4; no firm D call. This CDR3 is 13 amino acids long. Trimming removed 2 bases from V and 3 bases from J, with 7 bases in between. Germline CDR1 and CDR2: GTSNPN and SVGIG (reference sequence). CDR3 sequence: CAWSLGPNEKLFF. CDR3 sequence (DNA): TGTGCCTGGAGTCTGGGCCCTAATGAAAAACTGTTTTTT.

The chain links TRBV7-2 to TRBJ2-6, with 11 bases lining up with TRBD2. This CDR3 comprises 18 residues. The V gene end was trimmed by 5 bases and the J gene end by 1 base; junction bases not matched to a gene: 7. Germline V CDR1 and CDR2: SGHTA, FQGNSA. CDR3 sequence reads: CASSGVAGGVSGANVLTF. CDR3 sequence (DNA): TGTGCCAGCAGCGGAGTAGCGGGAGGGGTTTCTGGGGCCAACGTCCTGACTTTC. Full variable domain (remainder filled in from reference TRBV7-2 and TRBJ2-6): GAGVSQSPSNKVTEKGKDVELRCDPISGHTALYWYRQSLGQGLEFLIYFQGNSAPDKSGLPSDRFSAERTGGSVSTLTIQRTQQEDSAVYLCASSGVAGGVSGANVLTFGAGSRLTVL.

This sequence joins TRBV11-2 and TRBJ2-1; 14 bases fit TRBD2. This CDR3 comprises 15 residues. Germline V CDR1 and CDR2: SGHAT, FQNNGV. Germline trimming cut 4 bases from V and 8 bases from J; bases unmatched to any gene: 4. CDR3 DNA sequence: TGTGCCAGCAGCTCGGGACTAGCGGGAGTGCATGAGCAGTTCTTC. This translates into CASSSGLAGVHEQFF.

The V call is TRBV19, the J call TRBJ2-7, with 10 bases that match TRBD1. V gave up 4 bases and J gave up 5 bases; unmatched junction bases: 8. Germline V gene data show CDR1 as LNHDA and CDR2 as SQIVND (reference sequence). This CDR3 has 15 residues. The CDR3 DNA follows: TGTGCCAGTAGTAGGGCGACAGGGGGCCTGGACGAGCAGTACTTC. This translates into CASSRATGGLDEQYF.

The chain recombines TRBV2 with TRBJ2-7, with TRBD2 matching 9 bases. Per the germline V gene, CDR1 is SNHLY and CDR2 is FYNNEI. V dropped 3 bases and J dropped 7; count of bases not matched to a gene: 10. The CDR3 runs 15 residues. The CDR3 region is CASSDAGGPLEEQYF. CDR3 DNA sequence: TGTGCCAGCAGTGACGCGGGAGGGCCTCTGGAGGAGCAGTACTTC. Supplemented by reference TRBV2 and TRBJ2-7, the full variable domain reads EPEVTQTPSHQVTQMGQEVILRCVPISNHLYFYWYRQILGQKVEFLVSFYNNEISEKSEIFDDQFSVERPDGSNFTLKIRSTKLEDSAMYFCASSDAGGPLEEQYFGPGTRLTVT.

This rearrangement joins TRBV6-2 or TRBV6-3 to TRBJ1-5; possibly TRBD1 for D (5 bases). Germline CDR1 MNHEY, CDR2 SVGEGT. The length of the CDR3 is 15 residues. V gave up 3 bases and J gave up 1 base, with 10 bases separating them. The CDR3 region has the DNA TGTGCCAGCAGTTATCACGGGGGAAGCAATCAGCCCCAGCATTTT. It codes for CASSYHGGSNQPQHF.

This clone was seen more than once but under ten times. V and J are TRBV15 and TRBJ2-5, with D possibly matching TRBD2 (6 bases). The V and J ends lost 1 base and 4 bases respectively, with 13 bases between them. CDR3 length: 15 residues. The germline CDR1 and CDR2 sequences are LNHNV and YYDKDF (reference sequence). CDR3 sequence (DNA): TGTGCCACCAGCAGAGTTGGGAGTAGCGGAGAGACCCAGTACTTC. This translates into CATSRVGSSGETQYF.

The chain couples TRBV7-2 to TRBJ2-5, with 8 bases fitting TRBD2. With V trimmed by 1 base and J by 5 bases, 15 bases remained unmatched. The CDR3 covers 18 residues. Germline values: CDR1 SGHTA, CDR2 FQGNSA. The CDR3 spells CASSLGVLGGRMGETQYF. CDR3 DNA sequence: TGTGCCAGCAGCTTAGGAGTCTTGGGCGGGAGGATGGGGGAGACCCAGTACTTC.

This clone came up a few times. The V call is TRBV5-5, the J call TRBJ1-5, with TRBD1 as a possible D gene (5 bases). Germline loops: CDR1 SGHKS, CDR2 YYEKEE (reference sequence). The V end lost 3 bases, the J end lost 3 bases, and 7 bases lay between the germline ends. The CDR3 runs 13 residues. CDR3 DNA: TGTGCCAGCAGCTCGACAGACAATCAGCCCCAGCATTTT. It translates to CASSSTDNQPQHF.

The V gene is TRBV6-2 or TRBV6-3, the J gene TRBJ2-2; 11 nucleotides line up with TRBD2. The germline V gene has CDR1 MNHEY and CDR2 SVGEGT. This CDR3 has 19 amino acids. V was clipped by 2 bases and J by 7 bases; unmatched bases: 15. Written as DNA, the CDR3 is TGTGCCAGCAGTTACCCTCTCTTACTAGCGGGAGAGGGTAGCGGGGAGCTGTTTTTT. Protein sequence: CASSYPLLLAGEGSGELFF.

CDR3 sequence (DNA): TGTGCCAGCAGCTTAGCGCCGGGACTAGTCCAAGCTGAGCAGTTCTTC. Translated: CASSLAPGLVQAEQFF. This sequence joins TRBV7-9 and TRBJ2-1, with 8 nucleotides matching TRBD2. Germline V CDR1 and CDR2: SEHNR, FQNEAQ (reference sequence). There are 16 residues in the CDR3. With V trimmed by 0 bases and J by 9 bases, 10 bases remained unmatched.

This sequence joins TRBV3-1 (or the pseudogene TRBV3-2) and TRBJ1-1, with a tentative D call TRBD1 (6 bases). Trimming left V 2 bases short and J 2 bases short, with 9 bases between. Germline loops: CDR1 LGHDT, CDR2 YNNKEL (reference sequence). This CDR3 contains 14 residues. CDR3 residues: CASSQTGYNTEAFF. The CDR3 DNA reads TGTGCCAGCAGCCAAACAGGGTATAACACTGAAGCTTTCTTT.

The CDR3 loop is CASSQDSLRAGGPTSSYNEQFF. In DNA form, the CDR3 reads TGCGCCAGCAGCCAAGATTCCCTACGGGCGGGAGGCCCAACGAGCTCCTACAATGAGCAGTTCTTC. V is TRBV4-1 and J is TRBJ2-1, with 8 bases matching TRBD2. This CDR3 has 22 amino acids. Germline V gene data show CDR1 as MGHRA and CDR2 as YSYEKL. The ends lost 0 bases at V and 0 bases at J; junction bases unmatched: 19.

The gene calls are TRBV7-2 and TRBJ2-1; 11 bases are shared with TRBD2. Per germline, CDR1 SGHTA and CDR2 FQGNSA. V trimming: 2 bases; J trimming: 4 bases; junction bases outside the gene matches: 1. The CDR3 spans 15 residues. The CDR3 region is CASSLLAGGYNEQFF. In nucleotides, the CDR3 is TGTGCCAGCAGCTTATTAGCGGGAGGGTACAATGAGCAGTTCTTC.

The chain carries TRBV7-8 and TRBJ2-7; TRBD2 aligns across 7 bases. After removal of 1 base from V and 3 bases from J, the junction contained 9 bases not matched to a gene. The CDR3 extends over 16 amino acids. Germline-derived CDR1 and CDR2 are SGHVS and FQNEAQ. The DNA for the CDR3 is TGTGCCAGCAGCTTAGAGCCGGGACTAATAGGCTACGAGCAGTACTTC. It encodes CASSLEPGLIGYEQYF.